This section outlines one T cell receptor beta chain sequence together with its context. The antigen is not known. Within the sample, other DNA sequences also encode this same CDR3. This specimen belongs to a study of cytomegalovirus exposure and HLA in healthy donors. Study-level results: In a later analysis, V- and J-gene trimming of beta chains associated with a DCLRE1C missense variant, replicated independently. The classifier reportedly diagnosed cytomegalovirus status with high sensitivity and specificity.

Primers: 60 Vbeta forward and 13 Jbeta reverse. Assay: immunoSEQ multiplex PCR; the TCRdb copy retains only in-frame clones and omits some. The sample records 120,000 or so clones, over 8.5% being singletons. The sample comprised PBMCs. This TCR was sampled from a woman aged 40 to 50 in good health and CMV-seropositive.

This CDR3 reads CASSITRGKYNEQFF. CDR3 in DNA: TGTGCCAGTAGTATCACTAGAGGGAAATACAATGAGCAGTTCTTC. V usage is TRBV19 and J usage is TRBJ2-1, with D perhaps TRBD2 (5 bases). Germline V gives CDR1 LNHDA, CDR2 SQIVND (reference sequence). The length of the CDR3 is 15 residues. V was trimmed by 3 bases and J by 4 bases, leaving 13 bases between them.